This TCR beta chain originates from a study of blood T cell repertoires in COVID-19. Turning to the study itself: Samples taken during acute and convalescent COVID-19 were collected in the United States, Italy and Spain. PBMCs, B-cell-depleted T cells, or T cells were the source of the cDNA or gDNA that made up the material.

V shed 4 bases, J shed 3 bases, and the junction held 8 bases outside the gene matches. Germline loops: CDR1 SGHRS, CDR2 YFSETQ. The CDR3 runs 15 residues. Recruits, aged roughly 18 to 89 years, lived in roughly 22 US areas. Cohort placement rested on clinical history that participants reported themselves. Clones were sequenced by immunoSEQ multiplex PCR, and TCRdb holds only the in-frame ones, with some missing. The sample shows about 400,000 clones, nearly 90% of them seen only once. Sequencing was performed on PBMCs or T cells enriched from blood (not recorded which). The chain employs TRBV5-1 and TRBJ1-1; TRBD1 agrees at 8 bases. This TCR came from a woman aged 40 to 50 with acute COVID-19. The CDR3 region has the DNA TGCGCCAGCAGCAAGACAGGGGCTTGGGACACTGAAGCTTTCTTT. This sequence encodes CASSKTGAWDTEAFF.